Presented here are 12 T cell receptor beta chains from one specimen sequenced in a study of T cell changes during pregnancy in multiple sclerosis. TCRdb's copy holds only in-frame clones and misses some; the assay was immunoSEQ multiplex PCR. The sample yields around 57,000 clones, about 90% seen once. The material sequenced was peripheral blood, taken in the third trimester of pregnancy. Every receptor here comes from a female donor in good health, enrolled as a control in a pregnancy study.

The chain recombines TRBV27 with TRBJ1-6; D unresolved. The CDR3 sequence is 13 residues long. Trimming pared 3 bases from V and 14 bases from J, leaving 14 bases between. The germline V gene encodes CDR1 MNHEY and CDR2 SMNVEV (reference sequence). The CDR3 sequence: CASSFSPEFTLHF. CDR3 bases: TGTGCCAGCAGTTTCAGTCCGGAGTTCACCCTCCACTTT.

V gene TRBV1 combines with J gene TRBJ2-3; the D call of TRBD2 is as the table states it, not checked on the DNA. TRBV1 is flagged as a pseudogene. The CDR3 length is 17 residues. CDR3 in amino acids: CTSSHRGTSGGPDTQYF. The CDR3 coding sequence is TGCACCAGCAGCCACCGAGGGACTAGCGGGGGACCAGATACGCAGTATTTT.

This chain joins TRBV10-3 and TRBJ2-3; 9 positions agree with TRBD2. V lost 4 bases and J lost 4; bases outside the gene matches: 6. The germline gives CDR1 ENHRY, CDR2 SYGVKD. This CDR3 has 15 amino acids. The CDR3 sequence is CAISGLAGMADTQYF. CDR3 nucleotide sequence: TGTGCCATCAGTGGTCTAGCGGGAATGGCAGATACGCAGTATTTT.

The chain is built from TRBV19 and TRBJ1-1; 9 bases are shared with TRBD1. Germline lookup yields CDR1 LNHDA and CDR2 SQIVND (reference sequence). V was pared by 4 bases and J by 12 bases, with 18 bases of the junction left unmatched. This CDR3 contains 16 residues. This chain's CDR3 is CASSTGTGLLNRLTFF. The CDR3 DNA reads as TGTGCCAGTAGTACCGGGACAGGGCTCTTGAACCGTCTGACTTTCTTT.

Note on this clone: The same CDR3 also results from other DNA sequences found in this sample. The CDR3 nucleotides are TGCGCCAGCAGCCAAGAATCGGTAGATAATTCACCCCTCCACTTT. Translating gives CASSQESVDNSPLHF. The chain joins TRBV4-1 to TRBJ1-6; D uncertain. V lost 0 bases, J lost 5 bases, and 8 bases lay in between. The CDR3 covers 15 residues. Germline V gene data show CDR1 as MGHRA and CDR2 as YSYEKL.

The genes are TRBV10-3 and TRBJ2-1, with 7 bases aligning to TRBD2. CDR1 ENHRY and CDR2 SYGVKD come from the germline V gene. The CDR3 runs to 14 residues. With V trimmed by 6 bases and J by 0 bases, 2 bases remained unmatched. As DNA, the CDR3 is TGTGCCATCAGCGGACTAGGCTCCTACAATGAGCAGTTCTTC. It is translated as CAISGLGSYNEQFF.

This clone was seen more than once but under ten times. V gene TRBV19 combines with J gene TRBJ1-5, with D perhaps matching TRBD1 (6 bases). CDR3 length equals 16 residues. Trimming cost V 0 bases and J 7 bases, with 16 bases left between them. Germline-derived CDR1 and CDR2 are LNHDA and SQIVND (reference sequence). CDR3 in amino acids: CASSIDSIGGRQPQHF. CDR3 in DNA: TGTGCCAGTAGTATAGATTCGATAGGGGGAAGGCAGCCCCAGCATTTT.

The chain carries TRBV1 and TRBJ1-2; the DNA was not compared with TRBD1, the D call given in the table. TRBV1 is flagged as a pseudogene. The CDR3 runs to 14 residues. The CDR3: CTSSQPDRGYGYTF. For the CDR3, the DNA is TGCACCAGCAGCCAACCCGACAGGGGCTATGGCTACACCTTC.

This clone appeared once. The chain carries TRBV11-2 and TRBJ2-7; no firm D call. Germline V CDR1 and CDR2: SGHAT, FQNNGV. The V and J ends lost 6 bases and 1 base respectively, with 10 bases between them. This CDR3 is 13 amino acids long. The CDR3 reads CASSPGVSYEQYF. Written as DNA, the CDR3 is TGTGCCAGCAGTCCTGGAGTTTCCTACGAGCAGTACTTC.

This chain connects TRBV5-8 to TRBJ2-3; TRBD1 might be the D (6 bases). Trimming shortened V by 9 bases and J by 2 bases, and 19 bases separated the two germline ends. CDR1 is SGHTS, CDR2 YDEGEE, per germline. The CDR3 spans 15 residues. The CDR3 DNA sequence: TGTGCCACCACCCAGGGGACCCTCAACACAGATACGCAGTATTTT. This gives the protein CATTQGTLNTDTQYF.

The J gene is TRBJ1-4, the V gene TRBV28, with 7 bases lining up with TRBD1. V gave up 3 bases and J gave up 7 bases; unmatched junction bases: 8. Germline CDR1 MDHEN, CDR2 SYDVKM. This CDR3 contains 15 residues. The CDR3 nucleotides read TGTGCCAGCAGTTTTATGCAAGGGGGCGGTGAAAAACTGTTTTTT. It translates to CASSFMQGGGEKLFF.

This clone was detected only once. The genes are TRBV5-1 and TRBJ1-3; D gene unclear. CDR1 and CDR2 (germline): SGHRS, YFSETQ. CDR3 length: 15 amino acids. V gave up 5 bases and J gave up 1 base, with 13 bases separating them. The CDR3, as DNA: TGCGCCAGCAGTCCAGGCGACCAGTCTGGAAACACCATATATTTT. Its translation is CASSPGDQSGNTIYF.